These T cell receptor beta chains were read from a single sample in a study of metastatic and nonmetastatic thyroid tumors. TCRdb re-analyzed the PCR reads using MiXCR. The table records approximately 38,000 clones, more than 25% of them present only once. The sample taken for sequencing was blood. The source is a male donor with papillary thyroid cancer or a benign thyroid nodule (not recorded which). Some clones in this sample may be carry-over from other donors' samples. Each CDR3 is given with its conserved first and last residue. Fields, in order: D gene, clone size, V gene, J gene, CDR3 DNA, CDR3 protein. A D gene is named only where the DNA matches it firmly. Some rows have no size entry. The others give once, few or many, or a class for an expanded clone.

d_gene: TRBD1
abundance: few
v_gene: TRBV20-1
j_gene: TRBJ2-3
CDR3nt: TGCAGTGCTGGGACAGTAAGAGCAGATACGCAGTATTTT
CDR3aa: CSAGTVRADTQYF

d_gene: NA
abundance: many
v_gene: TRBV20-1
j_gene: TRBJ2-5
CDR3nt: TGCAGTGCTAGTGGCAGTCAAGAGACCCAGTACTTC
CDR3aa: CSASGSQETQYF

d_gene: TRBD1
abundance: few
v_gene: TRBV6-1
j_gene: TRBJ2-1
CDR3nt: TGTGCCAGCATCCCGGACAGGGTCTCCTACAATGAGCAGTTCTTC
CDR3aa: CASIPDRVSYNEQFF

d_gene: NA
abundance: few
v_gene: TRBV6-1
j_gene: TRBJ1-1
CDR3nt: TGTGCCAGCAGTCCCTGGGACGGACGGGTAACGGTTGAAGCTTTCTTT
CDR3aa: CASSPWDGRVTVEAFF

d_gene: TRBD2
abundance: few
v_gene: TRBV6-5
j_gene: TRBJ2-1
CDR3nt: TGTGCCAGCAGTTACCGGGGGGGGATTGAGCAGTTCTTC
CDR3aa: CASSYRGGIEQFF

d_gene: TRBD2
abundance: NA
v_gene: TRBV20-1
j_gene: TRBJ2-7
CDR3nt: TGCAGTGCCGCCGGGACTAGCGCAGTCTTAGAGCAGTACTTC
CDR3aa: CSAAGTSAVLEQYF

d_gene: TRBD1
abundance: few
v_gene: TRBV6-2/TRBV6-3
j_gene: TRBJ2-2
CDR3nt: TGTGCCAGCAGTTGGCGGGACAGGGGGCGTACCGGGGAGCTGTTTTTT
CDR3aa: CASSWRDRGRTGELFF

d_gene: TRBD2
abundance: many
v_gene: TRBV3-1
j_gene: TRBJ2-1
CDR3nt: TGTGCCAGCAGCCAAGAGTGGCGGGAGGGCTACAATGAGCAGTTCTTC
CDR3aa: CASSQEWREGYNEQFF

d_gene: NA
abundance: medium-sized
v_gene: TRBV11-2
j_gene: TRBJ2-1
CDR3nt: TGTGCCAGCAGCTTAGATCCGAGGGGGTTGGGCTACAATGAGCAGTTCTTC
CDR3aa: CASSLDPRGLGYNEQFF

d_gene: TRBD2
abundance: few
v_gene: TRBV6-2/TRBV6-3
j_gene: TRBJ2-1
CDR3nt: TGTGCCAGCAGGCCCGGACTAGCGACAGACCTTGAGCAGTTCTTC
CDR3aa: CASRPGLATDLEQFF

d_gene: NA
abundance: NA
v_gene: TRBV6-1
j_gene: TRBJ1-6
CDR3nt: TGTGCCAGCAGTACCACGGGGAGCTCACCCCTCCACTTT
CDR3aa: CASSTTGSSPLHF

d_gene: TRBD2
abundance: many
v_gene: TRBV5-4
j_gene: TRBJ2-2
CDR3nt: TGTGCCAGCAGATCTGGGACTAGCGGGATGGCGGACACCGGGGAGCTGTTTTTT
CDR3aa: CASRSGTSGMADTGELFF

d_gene: NA
abundance: NA
v_gene: TRBV20-1
j_gene: TRBJ2-7
CDR3nt: TGCAGTGCTAGAAGGGGCCTGGACACCACCTTATACGAGCAGTACTTC
CDR3aa: CSARRGLDTTLYEQYF

d_gene: NA
abundance: few
v_gene: TRBV28
j_gene: TRBJ1-4
CDR3nt: TGTGCCAGCAGCCACCTGACAAATCCTAATGAAAAACTGTTTTTT
CDR3aa: CASSHLTNPNEKLFF

d_gene: NA
abundance: NA
v_gene: TRBV4-1
j_gene: TRBJ1-2
CDR3nt: TGCGCCAGCAGCCAAATTCAGACCTTCCTTGGCTACACCTTC
CDR3aa: CASSQIQTFLGYTF

d_gene: NA
abundance: few
v_gene: TRBV7-2
j_gene: TRBJ2-7
CDR3nt: TGTGCCAGCAGCTTTAGAGGAGCCAGTTACGAGCAGTACTTC
CDR3aa: CASSFRGASYEQYF

d_gene: NA
abundance: NA
v_gene: TRBV18
j_gene: TRBJ1-2
CDR3nt: TGTGCCAGCTCACCACCCGAGACTGTGGGGAGTGGCTACACCTTC
CDR3aa: CASSPPETVGSGYTF

d_gene: NA
abundance: NA
v_gene: TRBV27
j_gene: TRBJ2-7
CDR3nt: TGTGCCAGCAGTTTGGGAGCCCCTGGCGAGCAGTACTTC
CDR3aa: CASSLGAPGEQYF

d_gene: NA
abundance: medium-sized
v_gene: TRBV7-2
j_gene: TRBJ1-5
CDR3nt: TGTGCCAGCAGCTTAGCCCCATCAGGACAACCCAATCAGCCCCAGCATTTT
CDR3aa: CASSLAPSGQPNQPQHF

d_gene: NA
abundance: NA
v_gene: TRBV7-2
j_gene: TRBJ1-2
CDR3nt: TGTGCCAGCAGCCCACGGGGCTCCAACTATGGCTACACCTTC
CDR3aa: CASSPRGSNYGYTF

d_gene: NA
abundance: NA
v_gene: TRBV6-9
j_gene: TRBJ2-3
CDR3nt: TGTGCCAGCATCTCTAGGGGAGATCCTAGCACAGATACGCAGTATTTT
CDR3aa: CASISRGDPSTDTQYF

d_gene: TRBD1
abundance: NA
v_gene: TRBV28
j_gene: TRBJ1-5
CDR3nt: TGTGCCAGCGGGACAGGGGAATTCCAGCCCCAGCATTTT
CDR3aa: CASGTGEFQPQHF

d_gene: NA
abundance: few
v_gene: TRBV12-3/TRBV12-4
j_gene: TRBJ1-1
CDR3nt: TGTGCCAGCAGTTTATGGAGGGCAGAAGCTTTCTTT
CDR3aa: CASSLWRAEAFF

d_gene: NA
abundance: few
v_gene: TRBV3-1
j_gene: TRBJ2-2
CDR3nt: TGTGCCAGCAGCCAGACTAACACCGGGGAGCTGTTTTTT
CDR3aa: CASSQTNTGELFF

d_gene: TRBD2
abundance: NA
v_gene: TRBV9
j_gene: TRBJ2-7
CDR3nt: TGTGCCAGCAGCGTTCAATCCGGGACTAGCGGGGATCATGCGTACGAGCAGTACTTC
CDR3aa: CASSVQSGTSGDHAYEQYF

d_gene: TRBD2
abundance: NA
v_gene: TRBV5-1
j_gene: TRBJ2-7
CDR3nt: TGCGCCAGCATGTCAAGCGGGAACTCCTACGAGCAGTACTTC
CDR3aa: CASMSSGNSYEQYF

d_gene: NA
abundance: NA
v_gene: TRBV28
j_gene: TRBJ1-2
CDR3nt: TGTGCCAGCAGTCGGGATGGGAGGGCCGTTAACTATGGCTACACCTTC
CDR3aa: CASSRDGRAVNYGYTF

d_gene: NA
abundance: NA
v_gene: TRBV7-2
j_gene: TRBJ2-1
CDR3nt: TGTGCCAGCAGCACCTACTTAGACAATGAGCAGTTCTTC
CDR3aa: CASSTYLDNEQFF

d_gene: TRBD2
abundance: many
v_gene: TRBV10-3
j_gene: TRBJ2-1
CDR3nt: TGTGCCATCAGTGAGTGGGGGACTAGCGGCTACCCAAGCCATGAGCAGTTCTTC
CDR3aa: CAISEWGTSGYPSHEQFF

d_gene: TRBD1
abundance: few
v_gene: TRBV6-2/TRBV6-3
j_gene: TRBJ2-7
CDR3nt: TGTGCCAGCAGTCCAAGGACAGGCCCCTACTTTCTCCCCGAGCAGTACTTC
CDR3aa: CASSPRTGPYFLPEQYF

d_gene: NA
abundance: few
v_gene: TRBV6-5
j_gene: TRBJ2-7
CDR3nt: TGTGCCAGCAGTTACGGGGTCTCCTACGAGCAGTACTTC
CDR3aa: CASSYGVSYEQYF

d_gene: NA
abundance: many
v_gene: TRBV5-4
j_gene: TRBJ1-5
CDR3nt: TGTGCCAGCAGCTTGGTTCGACAATATAGCAATCAGCCCCAGCATTTT
CDR3aa: CASSLVRQYSNQPQHF

d_gene: NA
abundance: NA
v_gene: TRBV6-2/TRBV6-3
j_gene: TRBJ2-5
CDR3nt: TGTGCCAGCAGTTACTCTATTAGGGATGCCCCGAAACAAGAGACCCAGTACTTC
CDR3aa: CASSYSIRDAPKQETQYF

d_gene: NA
abundance: few
v_gene: TRBV28
j_gene: TRBJ2-4
CDR3nt: TGTGCCAGCAGCCCCAATCGCGGCATTCAGTACTTC
CDR3aa: CASSPNRGIQYF

d_gene: TRBD1
abundance: few
v_gene: TRBV20-1
j_gene: TRBJ1-2
CDR3nt: TGCAGTGCTGGGACAGGGCGGGACTATGGCTACACCTTC
CDR3aa: CSAGTGRDYGYTF

d_gene: NA
abundance: NA
v_gene: TRBV7-9
j_gene: TRBJ2-5
CDR3nt: TGTGCCAGCAGTCCAAGCCTCCGGGCCCTGGGAGAGACCCAGTACTTC
CDR3aa: CASSPSLRALGETQYF

d_gene: NA
abundance: once
v_gene: TRBV5-1
j_gene: TRBJ1-2
CDR3nt: TGCGCCAGCGACGGCCAAAACTATGGCTACACCTTC
CDR3aa: CASDGQNYGYTF

d_gene: TRBD2
abundance: NA
v_gene: TRBV6-2/TRBV6-3
j_gene: TRBJ2-1
CDR3nt: TGTGCCAGCAGTTACGGGGCTAGCGGGAGTATGACGAATGAGCAGTTCTTC
CDR3aa: CASSYGASGSMTNEQFF

d_gene: TRBD1
abundance: few
v_gene: TRBV2
j_gene: TRBJ2-2
CDR3nt: TGTGCCAGCGTACGAGGGGCAGGGGGCACCGGGGAGCTGTTTTTT
CDR3aa: CASVRGAGGTGELFF

d_gene: TRBD1
abundance: few
v_gene: TRBV11-2
j_gene: TRBJ2-7
CDR3nt: TGTGCCAGCAGCTTAGGCCAGGGGGCATACGAGCAGTACTTC
CDR3aa: CASSLGQGAYEQYF

d_gene: NA
abundance: few
v_gene: TRBV11-3
j_gene: TRBJ1-6
CDR3nt: TGTGCCAGCAGCCCTGGTCCCCGTCAGACCCTCCACTTT
CDR3aa: CASSPGPRQTLHF

d_gene: NA
abundance: NA
v_gene: TRBV20-1
j_gene: TRBJ2-1
CDR3nt: TGCAGTGCTAGACTATTACAACCTTACAATGAGCAGTTCTTC
CDR3aa: CSARLLQPYNEQFF

d_gene: NA
abundance: few
v_gene: TRBV6-1
j_gene: TRBJ1-1
CDR3nt: TGTGCCAGCAGCCCGGGACGGACGAACACTGAAGCTTTCTTT
CDR3aa: CASSPGRTNTEAFF

d_gene: NA
abundance: many
v_gene: TRBV6-2/TRBV6-3
j_gene: TRBJ1-4
CDR3nt: TGTGCCAGCAGTAAACCGGGAGTATGGGGTGAAAAACTGTTTTTT
CDR3aa: CASSKPGVWGEKLFF

d_gene: NA
abundance: NA
v_gene: TRBV20-1
j_gene: TRBJ1-6
CDR3nt: TGCAGTGCTAGAGATCCAGGGGTGGGATCACCCCTCCACTTT
CDR3aa: CSARDPGVGSPLHF